This T cell receptor beta chain was profiled in a study of human T cells and chemical hapten exposure. The CDR3 spans 15 residues. Germline V gene data show CDR1 as MNHEY and CDR2 as SVGEGT. J gave up 9 bases and V 5 bases, and 11 bases lay outside the gene matches. Documented time point: patch test 2, 6 weeks after DPC sensitization. The treatment was: therapeutic diphenylcyclopropenone sensitization with weekly scalp DPC. This clonotype came up many times. TCRdb recomputed calls from the RACE reads with MiXCR, one row per CDR3 protein. Seen here are roughly 92,000 distinct CDR3 sequences, 10% to 12% observed once, and the top ten hold roughly 3.1%.

This sequence originates from a woman aged 40 to 50 with alopecia areata. Some clones in this sample may be carry-over from other donors' samples. The specimen was whole blood, collected in connection with sensitization to the hapten diphenylcyclopropenone (DPC). V is TRBV6-2 or TRBV6-3 and J is TRBJ2-1; TRBD2 matches 9 bases. DNA for the CDR3: TGTGCCAGCAGTCCCGGGTTAGCGGGAGAGGCTGAGCAGTTCTTC. Its translation: CASSPGLAGEAEQFF.